The next 28 T cell receptor beta chains were all read from a single sample in a study of T cell responses to AZD1222 COVID-19 vaccine. Profiled with immunoSEQ multiplex PCR; TCRdb holds only in-frame clones, not every one. The top ten clones hold about 17% of a sample with 70,000 to 90,000 clones, around nine tenths of them seen once. Sequencing used peripheral blood, obtained 28 days after the second AZD1222 dose. The receptors here all came from an adult who received the AZD1222 COVID-19 vaccine.

The rearrangement joins TRBV7-2 to TRBJ1-2, with D tentatively TRBD1 (5 bases). Germline CDR1 reads SGHTA; CDR2 reads FQGNSA. V was clipped by 4 bases and J by 10 bases, with 16 bases between them. The CDR3 runs 13 residues. CDR3 residues: CASSSDPDSLYTF. The CDR3 coding sequence is TGTGCCAGCAGCTCCGATCCCGACAGTCTCTACACCTTC.

V usage is TRBV28 and J usage is TRBJ1-1, with a tentative D call TRBD1 (6 bases). The CDR3 is 18 amino acids. Germline assignment: CDR1 MDHEN and CDR2 SYDVKM. Trimming removed 5 bases at V and 1 base at J, with 23 bases between. The CDR3 nucleotides are TGTGCCAGCAGTCCTTCACCGTTAACAGGGCTCCGGAACACTGAAGCTTTCTTT. This codes for CASSPSPLTGLRNTEAFF.

This clone was detected only once. The gene calls are TRBV6-5 and TRBJ1-2; 8 nucleotides match TRBD1. J was trimmed by 8 bases and V by 7 bases; bases with no gene match: 6. The germline CDR1 and CDR2 sequences are MNHEY and SVGAGI. The CDR3 runs to 12 residues. For the CDR3, the DNA is TGTGCCAGCACCAAGACAGGGGAAGGCTACACCTTC. It codes for CASTKTGEGYTF.

The J gene is TRBJ2-7, the V gene TRBV23-1, with 7 bases that match TRBD1. TRBV23-1 is designated an ORF whose function remains uncertain. J was trimmed by 0 bases and V by 4 bases; bases with no gene match: 3. The CDR3 is 14 residues long. The CDR3 coding sequence is TGCGCCAGCAGTCCAAGGGACAGCTCCTACGAGCAGTACTTC. This gives the protein CASSPRDSSYEQYF.

This clone was recorded a few times. This chain links TRBV10-2 with TRBJ2-2; TRBD2 agrees at 8 bases. CDR3 length equals 15 residues. J lost 5 bases, V lost 6 bases, and 8 bases had no gene match. From germline, CDR1 is WSHSY and CDR2 SAAADI. In nucleotides, the CDR3 is TGCGCCAGCAGGAGGGGACTAGATCCGACCGGGGAGCTGTTTTTT. It yields the protein CASRRGLDPTGELFF.

The rearrangement links TRBV28 to TRBJ1-1; no definite D call. V gave up 6 bases and J gave up 0 bases, with 11 bases separating them. The germline gives CDR1 MDHEN, CDR2 SYDVKM. The CDR3 consists of 14 residues. The DNA for the CDR3 is TGTGCCAGCAGGAGGACTGCTCTGAACACTGAAGCTTTCTTT. Protein sequence: CASRRTALNTEAFF.

V usage is TRBV6-5 and J usage is TRBJ1-1; D remains unclear. V was clipped by 0 bases and J by 0 bases, with 8 bases between them. CDR1 and CDR2 from the germline V gene are MNHEY and SVGAGI. The CDR3 loop spans 15 amino acids. The CDR3 DNA reads as TGTGCCAGCAGTTACTCGAGCCAGTTGAACACTGAAGCTTTCTTT. It yields the protein CASSYSSQLNTEAFF.

The chain employs TRBV18 and TRBJ2-7; possible D gene TRBD1, 7 bases. Between the trimmed V and J ends, which lost 0 bases and 5 bases, there was a span of 26 bases. The CDR3 has 19 amino acids. Germline lookup yields CDR1 KGHSH and CDR2 LQKENI. CDR3 nucleotide sequence: TGTGCCAGCTCACCACCTCAGGGGGGAGGCCAGGACAGGTACCACGAGCAGTACTTC. Translating gives CASSPPQGGGQDRYHEQYF.

This clone was seen only once. For the CDR3, the DNA is TGCGCCAGCAGCCAAGAATCGGGGGACAGGGTTTTGAATGAGCAGTTCTTC. It is translated as CASSQESGDRVLNEQFF. V gene TRBV4-1 combines with J gene TRBJ2-1, with 9 bases that match TRBD1. The V and J ends lost 0 bases and 7 bases, in that order; junction bases with no gene match: 10. The length of the CDR3 is 17 residues. Germline assignment: CDR1 MGHRA and CDR2 YSYEKL.

The V and J genes are TRBV19 and TRBJ2-2; no clear D gene. This CDR3 comprises 12 residues. V was cut by 0 bases and J by 6 bases, with 2 bases left in between. From germline, CDR1 is LNHDA and CDR2 SQIVND (reference sequence). The chain's CDR3 is CASSIEAGELFF. The CDR3 bases are TGTGCCAGTAGTATAGAAGCCGGGGAGCTGTTTTTT.

This chain links TRBV4-1 with TRBJ2-2; D remains ambiguous. V dropped 1 base and J dropped 3 bases, with 12 bases sitting between them. The CDR3 runs to 16 residues. Looked up from germline, CDR1 is MGHRA and CDR2 is YSYEKL. The CDR3 reads CASSQGVLGYTGELFF. The CDR3, as DNA: TGCGCCAGCAGCCAAGGGGTTTTGGGTTACACCGGGGAGCTGTTTTTT.

This clone was observed once. The rearrangement uses TRBV12-3 or TRBV12-4 and TRBJ1-2; 7 bases are shared with TRBD1. CDR3 length equals 12 residues. V was pared by 5 bases and J by 8 bases, with 5 bases of the junction left unmatched. CDR3 amino acids: CASSVDRDGYTF. The CDR3 region has the DNA TGTGCCAGCAGTGTCGACAGGGACGGCTACACCTTC.

The gene calls are TRBV20-1 and TRBJ1-5; D not resolved. The germline gives CDR1 DFQATT, CDR2 SNEGSKA (reference sequence). V lost 3 bases and J lost 6, with 12 bases in between. There are 13 residues in the CDR3. The CDR3: CSASLGFAQPQHF. The CDR3 nucleotides are TGCAGTGCTAGTCTAGGATTTGCTCAGCCCCAGCATTTT.

On this clone itself: Germline and junction disagree at one end, which may indicate a read error. The J gene is TRBJ2-5, the V gene TRBV7-7; D not resolved. The germline gives CDR1 SSHAT, CDR2 FNYEAQ (reference sequence). The CDR3 has 13 residues. CDR3 sequence reads: CASSAHTQETQYF. The CDR3 nucleotides are TGTGCTAGCAGCGCTCACACCCAAGAGACCCAGTACTTC.

The V gene is TRBV6-5, the J gene TRBJ2-3; D gene unclear. Trimming removed 0 bases at V and 5 bases at J, with 6 bases between. The CDR3 covers 13 residues. From germline, CDR1 is MNHEY and CDR2 SVGAGI. CDR3 nucleotides: TGTGCCAGCAGTTACTCGATTGGAGATACGCAGTATTTT. This gives the protein CASSYSIGDTQYF.

The chain uses TRBV28 and TRBJ1-6; TRBD1 agrees at 8 bases. The V gene end was trimmed by 5 bases and the J gene end by 2 bases; junction bases not matched to a gene: 2. CDR1 is MDHEN and CDR2 is SYDVKM in the germline V gene. This CDR3 has 15 amino acids. The CDR3, as DNA: TGTGCCAGCAGTCGGACAGGGCCCTATAATTCACCCCTCCACTTT. It encodes CASSRTGPYNSPLHF.

This chain connects TRBV5-1 to TRBJ2-3, with no clear D. The V end was cut by 0 bases, the J end by 3 bases, with 11 bases between. The CDR3 covers 15 residues. The germline V gene has CDR1 SGHRS and CDR2 YFSETQ. The CDR3 DNA reads as TGCGCCAGCAGCTTGGCCCTCCAAACTACAGATACGCAGTATTTT. This encodes CASSLALQTTDTQYF.

The rearrangement joins TRBV7-3 to TRBJ2-2; no firm D call. Between the trimmed V and J ends, which lost 1 base and 7 bases, there was a span of 10 bases. Germline-derived CDR1 and CDR2 are SGHTA and FQGTGA. The length of the CDR3 is 14 residues. The CDR3 here is CASSLIGFGGELFF. CDR3 DNA sequence: TGTGCCAGCAGCTTAATAGGTTTCGGCGGGGAGCTGTTTTTT. Full variable domain (missing parts from reference TRBV7-3 and TRBJ2-2): GAGVSQTPSNKVTEKGKYVELRCDPISGHTALYWYRQSLGQGPEFLIYFQGTGAADDSGLPNDRFFAVRPEGSVSTLKIQRTERGDSAVYLCASSLIGFGGELFFGEGSRLTVL.

This rearrangement joins TRBV29-1 to TRBJ1-2; D may be TRBD1 (5 bases). This CDR3 comprises 11 residues. Trimming left V 5 bases short and J 4 bases short, with 8 bases between. CDR1 and CDR2 (germline): SQVTM, ANQGSEA. The CDR3 protein is CSVTGGYGYTF. The CDR3, as DNA: TGCAGCGTTACGGGGGGCTATGGCTACACCTTC.

The chain employs TRBV30 and TRBJ1-5; D possibly corresponds to TRBD1 (6 bases). The V and J ends lost 0 bases and 4 bases respectively, with 16 bases between them. Germline CDR1 and CDR2: GTSNPN and SVGIG (reference sequence). This CDR3 has 16 residues. The CDR3 sequence: CAWSVGGPIGNQPQHF. CDR3 nucleotide sequence: TGTGCCTGGAGTGTAGGGGGACCCATAGGAAATCAGCCCCAGCATTTT.

This sequence joins TRBV5-4 and TRBJ2-4; D not resolved. The CDR3 loop spans 16 amino acids. Trimming took 5 bases from V and 1 from J, leaving 16 bases between them. Germline V lookup: CDR1 SGHNT, CDR2 YYREEE (reference sequence). This CDR3 reads CASSTDRERAKNIQYF. Here the CDR3 DNA reads TGTGCCAGCAGTACCGACCGAGAACGGGCCAAAAACATTCAGTACTTC.

The V gene is TRBV6-2 or TRBV6-3, the J gene TRBJ1-2; 9 bases map to TRBD1. The J segment lost 7 bases and the V segment lost 6 bases, leaving 9 bases of the junction unmatched. This CDR3 contains 14 residues. From germline, CDR1 is MNHEY and CDR2 SVGEGT. CDR3 coding DNA: TGTGCCAGCAGCGCGGACAGGGGTTTCGGTGGCTACACCTTC. It is translated as CASSADRGFGGYTF.

J is TRBJ2-7 and V is TRBV7-9; D remains ambiguous. Per the germline V gene, CDR1 is SEHNR and CDR2 is FQNEAQ (reference sequence). CDR3 length: 16 amino acids. The V end lost 1 base, the J end lost 0 bases, and 13 bases lay between the germline ends. The DNA for the CDR3 is TGTGCCAGCAGCTTAGGGGTGAGGACCAGCTCCTACGAGCAGTACTTC. Encoded protein: CASSLGVRTSSYEQYF.

The rearrangement joins TRBV10-3 to TRBJ2-7; D gene uncertain. Trimming removed 6 bases at V and 5 bases at J, with 14 bases between. The germline V gene encodes CDR1 ENHRY and CDR2 SYGVKD. The CDR3 extends over 13 amino acids. CDR3 DNA: TGTGCCATCAGGGAATTGGGTGTCCACGAGCAGTACTTC. Protein: CAIRELGVHEQYF.

The chain recombines TRBV28 with TRBJ2-7; no clear D gene. V was shortened by 7 bases and J by 2 bases, with 15 bases between the two germline ends. Germline assignment: CDR1 MDHEN and CDR2 SYDVKM. This CDR3 contains 14 residues. Here the CDR3 reads CASKVQVGTYEQYF. In DNA form, the CDR3 reads TGTGCCAGCAAGGTCCAGGTTGGAACCTACGAGCAGTACTTC.

This clone was seen once. V gene TRBV5-1 combines with J gene TRBJ2-7; D call uncertain. Deletions cut 1 base from V and 3 bases from J, with 11 bases between. This CDR3 is 14 amino acids long. The germline V gene encodes CDR1 SGHRS and CDR2 YFSETQ. The CDR3 loop is CASSLPDAYYEQYF. CDR3 coding DNA: TGCGCCAGCAGCTTGCCGGACGCGTACTACGAGCAGTACTTC.

The V call is TRBV6-5, the J call TRBJ1-4, with 9 bases matching TRBD1. Germline values: CDR1 MNHEY, CDR2 SVGAGI. Trimming at V came to 0 bases and at J to 7 bases, leaving 6 bases not matched to a gene. The CDR3 is 16 amino acids. In DNA form, the CDR3 reads TGTGCCAGCAGTTACTCGTTGGGACAGGGCAGTGAAAAACTGTTTTTT. Protein: CASSYSLGQGSEKLFF.

This clone was seen only once. The V and J genes are TRBV24-1 and TRBJ1-5; D call uncertain. Germline lookup yields CDR1 KGHDR and CDR2 SFDVKD. The germline V and J ends were trimmed by 4 bases and 2 bases, with 11 bases remaining between them. The CDR3 consists of 15 residues. CDR3 nucleotides: TGTGCCACCAGTGACCCTAGTCGTGGCAATCAGCCCCAGCATTTT. It translates to CATSDPSRGNQPQHF.